A selection of T cell receptor beta chains follows, all from one sample in a study of blood T cell repertoires in COVID-19. The repertoire was sequenced with immunoSEQ multiplex PCR; TCRdb's copy has only in-frame clones and lacks some. The sample lists 35,000 to 50,000 clones; roughly 81% were seen once. The specimen sequenced was peripheral blood. The receptor source for this set is a human donor in a cohort sampled during active COVID-19. Both conserved end residues are part of each CDR3. Size values are once, few and many counts, or a class for expanded clones, and some rows have none.

j_call	clone_size	v_call	cdr3_aa
TRBJ2-1	NA	TRBV5-1	CASSLTSGGNEQFF
TRBJ1-1	NA	TRBV21-1	CASSTGGDRNMNTEAFF
TRBJ1-2	NA	TRBV28	CASSTAAGRHYGYTF
TRBJ2-3	NA	TRBV2	CASTPGVAADTQYF
TRBJ2-2	NA	TRBV5-4	CASRRAPNTGELFF
TRBJ2-3	once	TRBV11-2	CASSLVVGRQGKDTQYF
TRBJ2-7	NA	TRBV3-1/TRBV3-2	CASSQPGAYEQYF
TRBJ2-2	NA	TRBV24-1	CATRDRADTGELFF
TRBJ1-5	NA	TRBV12-3/TRBV12-4	CASTHSLGVRWHF
TRBJ1-1	NA	TRBV14	CASTPQVNTEAFF
TRBJ2-7	NA	TRBV18	CASSPAGYEQYF
TRBJ2-5	NA	TRBV7-9	CASRGTSGGYQETQYF
TRBJ1-1	NA	TRBV21-1	CASSSYTGGWNTEAFF
TRBJ2-1	NA	TRBV29-1	CSVTGTGGLEQFF
TRBJ2-7	NA	TRBV11-2	CASSLGLAGGLEQYF
TRBJ2-1	NA	TRBV12-3/TRBV12-4	CASSLAYEQFF
TRBJ1-1	NA	TRBV18	CASSRSGDTEAFF
TRBJ1-1	NA	TRBV19	CASSVDRLLNTEAFF
TRBJ2-2	NA	TRBV5-3	CARTKNRGTNTGELFF
TRBJ1-4	NA	TRBV6-1	CASSEGGGNEKLFF
TRBJ1-2	NA	TRBV7-9	CASSLQGSSGYTF
TRBJ2-4	NA	TRBV27	CASGTGANIQYF
TRBJ2-5	NA	TRBV5-1	CASSTPLAGDYQETQYF
TRBJ2-5	NA	TRBV7-2	CASSPGRAQYF
TRBJ1-2	NA	TRBV12-3/TRBV12-4	CASKETQVLGYTF
TRBJ1-1	NA	TRBV9	CASSVGGRSREAFF
TRBJ1-6	few	TRBV7-3	CASSSRDSPLHF
TRBJ1-5	NA	TRBV24-1	CATSDSSDTNQPQHF
TRBJ1-4	once	TRBV2	CASRAGDGLDEKLFF
TRBJ1-4	NA	TRBV7-9	CASSLGRGEKLFF
TRBJ1-1	few	TRBV5-1	CASSLVGPVNTEAFF
TRBJ2-1	NA	TRBV14	CASSQGLRGSLSDAYNEQFF
TRBJ1-5	NA	TRBV6-5	CASSRTDRVNQPQHF